Below, 18 T cell receptor beta chains from the same sample are listed, as sequenced in a study of T-cell memory formation after mild COVID-19. MiXCR, applied by TCRdb to the 5' RACE reads, yields one record per CDR3 protein. The profile shows under 250,000 distinct CDR3 sequences, roughly 15% of them singletons. The sample consisted of PBMCs or a T cell subset sorted from them (not recorded which). The receptors here all came from an adult woman who had mild COVID-19 (a few samples of this study predate the infection). Cell type and time point are not known.

This clonotype was seen more than once but under ten times. The chain carries TRBV27 and TRBJ1-4, with D uncertain. This CDR3 region has 15 residues. Germline CDR1 is MNHEY and CDR2 is SMNVEV (reference sequence). Trimming removed 5 bases at V and 3 bases at J, with 13 bases between. For the CDR3, the DNA is TGTGCCAGCAGTCAAATTACACCCGCTAATGAAAAACTGTTTTTT. It translates to CASSQITPANEKLFF.

The chain recombines TRBV3-1 with TRBJ1-6; D is uncertain. V lost 4 bases to trimming and J lost 5 bases, with 9 bases between them. Germline V gene sequence: CDR1 LGHDT, CDR2 YNNKEL (reference sequence). CDR3 length equals 14 residues. This CDR3 is CASSLHRDNSPLHF. CDR3 bases: TGTGCCAGCAGCCTTCACAGAGATAATTCACCCCTCCACTTT.

This clonotype has a handful of counts. The chain employs TRBV19 and TRBJ1-4; TRBD1 matches at 7 bases. The germline CDR1 and CDR2 sequences are LNHDA and SQIVND (reference sequence). The CDR3 runs 15 residues. Losses at the gene ends were 5 bases for V and 6 bases for J; bases not matched to a gene: 9. The CDR3 protein is CASSLGTAGDEKLFF. The CDR3 DNA reads as TGTGCCAGTAGTCTGGGGACAGCCGGGGATGAAAAACTGTTTTTT. Together with reference TRBV19 and TRBJ1-4, the CDR3 gives the full variable domain: DGGITQSPKYLFRKEGQNVTLSCEQNLNHDAMYWYRQDPGQGLRLIYYSQIVNDFQKGDIAEGYSVSREKKESFPLTVTSAQKNPTAFYLCASSLGTAGDEKLFFGSGTQLSVL.

The gene calls are TRBV10-3 and TRBJ2-4; TRBD1 is a possible D gene (7 bases). V lost 5 bases to trimming and J lost 4 bases, with 15 bases between them. There are 15 residues in the CDR3. From germline, CDR1 is ENHRY and CDR2 SYGVKD. Here the CDR3 DNA reads TGTGCCATCAGTCCGCGGGACAGTGGAAAAAACATTCAGTACTTC. Protein product: CAISPRDSGKNIQYF.

The chain couples TRBV5-1 to TRBJ1-1; 9 bases match TRBD1. From germline, CDR1 is SGHRS and CDR2 YFSETQ. The CDR3 loop spans 15 amino acids. Losses at the gene ends were 4 bases for V and 3 bases for J; bases not matched to a gene: 7. CDR3 coding DNA: TGCGCCAGCAGCCTCCGGACAGGGGTTGACACTGAAGCTTTCTTT. It codes for CASSLRTGVDTEAFF.

This clonotype was seen at least ten times. The V and J genes are TRBV7-2 and TRBJ2-1, with 8 bases lining up with TRBD1. CDR1 is SGHTA, CDR2 FQGNSA, per germline. The CDR3 loop spans 15 amino acids. The ends lost 5 bases at V and 6 bases at J; junction bases unmatched: 9. The DNA for the CDR3 is TGTGCCAGCAGCCCCACGGCCGGACAGGGCAATGAGCAGTTCTTC. This encodes CASSPTAGQGNEQFF.

This chain joins TRBV5-1 and TRBJ1-4; D is unresolved. The length of the CDR3 is 13 residues. Deletions cut 4 bases from V and 8 bases from J, with 12 bases between. Germline V CDR1 and CDR2: SGHRS, YFSETQ. The CDR3 DNA reads TGCGCCAGCAGCCTCGGTCCCTTGGAAAAACTGTTTTTT. This gives the protein CASSLGPLEKLFF.

The rearrangement joins TRBV21-1 to TRBJ1-5; the table calls TRBD1, which could not be checked here. TRBV21-1 has pseudogene status. The CDR3 totals 16 residues. CDR3 in DNA: TGTGCCAGCAGCAAAGGGGGTGACAGCCAGAATCAGCCCCAGCATTTT. Translating gives CASSKGGDSQNQPQHF.

The chain employs TRBV9 and TRBJ2-1, with 15 positions matching TRBD2. The CDR3 spans 16 residues. Germline values: CDR1 SGDLS, CDR2 YYNGEE. V lost 4 bases, J lost 7 bases, and 6 bases stayed unmatched. The CDR3 DNA sequence: TGTGCCAGCAGCACGACCGGGACTAGCGGGAGGAATGAGCAGTTCTTC. It codes for CASSTTGTSGRNEQFF. Based on the CDR3 plus reference TRBV9 and TRBJ2-1, the full variable domain is DSGVTQTPKHLITATGQRVTLRCSPRSGDLSVYWYQQSLDQGLQFLIQYYNGEERAKGNILERFSAQQFPDLHSELNLSSLELGDSALYFCASSTTGTSGRNEQFFGPGTRLTVL.

This clonotype was found many times. CDR3 in DNA: TGTGCCAGCAGCTCCAAGGGCCTAGCGGGAGACAATGAGCAGTTCTTC. Translating gives CASSSKGLAGDNEQFF. The V gene is TRBV7-9, the J gene TRBJ2-1; 10 nucleotides agree with TRBD2. The V and J ends lost 4 bases and 5 bases, in that order; junction bases with no gene match: 8. The CDR3 is made up of 16 amino acids. CDR1 is SEHNR and CDR2 is FQNEAQ in the germline V gene (reference sequence).

Only a few counts were recorded for this clonotype. The chain employs TRBV6-2 or TRBV6-3 and TRBJ1-2; TRBD1 matches at 10 bases. V shed 5 bases and J 4 bases; nucleotides not matched to a gene: 7. This CDR3 is built from 15 residues. Germline assignment: CDR1 MNHEY and CDR2 SVGEGT. The CDR3 here is CASSTDRGRTYGYTF. The CDR3 region has the DNA TGTGCCAGCAGTACAGACAGGGGGCGCACCTATGGCTACACCTTC.

As DNA, the CDR3 is TGTGCCATATCGCAGGGACCCAACAATCAGCCCCAGCATTTT. Translating gives CAISQGPNNQPQHF. The V call is TRBV7-2, the J call TRBJ1-5, with a possible D match to TRBD1 (5 bases). The germline V gene encodes CDR1 SGHTA and CDR2 FQGNSA. V was pared by 10 bases and J by 3 bases, with 16 bases between. The CDR3 spans 14 residues.

This clonotype has a handful of counts. The chain carries TRBV7-9 and TRBJ1-1; the D gene is possibly TRBD1 (5 bases). This CDR3 is 15 amino acids long. V was cut by 1 base and J by 3 bases, with 12 bases left in between. The V gene's germline CDR1 is SEHNR and CDR2 FQNEAQ (reference sequence). The CDR3 here is CASSLVAGPYTEAFF. As DNA, the CDR3 is TGTGCCAGCAGCTTAGTGGCGGGACCCTACACTGAAGCTTTCTTT. The complete variable domain, with remaining parts taken from reference TRBV7-9 and TRBJ1-1, reads DTGVSQNPRHKITKRGQNVTFRCDPISEHNRLYWYRQTLGQGPEFLTYFQNEAQLEKSRLLSDRFSAERPKGSFSTLEIQRTEQGDSAMYLCASSLVAGPYTEAFFGQGTRLTVV.

This clonotype occurred a few times. The chain has TRBV29-1 and TRBJ2-1; no reliable D call. The length of the CDR3 is 13 residues. Between the trimmed V and J ends, which lost 2 bases and 7 bases, there was a span of 12 bases. CDR1 and CDR2 (germline): SQVTM, ANQGSEA. Here the CDR3 DNA reads TGCAGCGTTGAACCGCAGTTTGGGAATGAGCAGTTCTTC. This codes for CSVEPQFGNEQFF.

This clonotype was picked up a small number of times. The V and J genes are TRBV18 and TRBJ2-5, with 8 bases aligning to TRBD1. CDR1 and CDR2 (germline): KGHSH, LQKENI. This CDR3 has 17 residues. Trimming at V came to 2 bases and at J to 2 bases, leaving 10 bases not matched to a gene. The CDR3 loop is CASSPGTGSLSQETQYF. The CDR3 region has the DNA TGTGCCAGCTCACCAGGGACAGGCTCCCTCTCTCAAGAGACCCAGTACTTC.

There are a few counts of this clonotype. The V and J genes are TRBV7-2 and TRBJ1-2; no clear D gene. Germline values: CDR1 SGHTA, CDR2 FQGNSA. The CDR3 length is 14 residues. V lost 5 bases, J lost 5 bases, and 15 bases lay in between. The CDR3 DNA sequence: TGTGCCAGCAGCGAAGTTTCCTCCGCTTATGGCTACACCTTC. Its translation is CASSEVSSAYGYTF.

There are many counts of this clonotype. The V and J genes are TRBV12-3 or TRBV12-4 and TRBJ1-3; no clear D gene. V lost 6 bases and J 8 bases, leaving 11 bases between the germline ends. The CDR3 has 12 residues. DNA of the CDR3: TGTGCCAGCAGCCCTGGACTAGACACCATATATTTT. Its protein product is CASSPGLDTIYF.

The chain recombines TRBV6-6 with TRBJ2-7, with 13 bases identical to TRBD2. Germline V gene data show CDR1 as MNHNY and CDR2 as SVGAGI (reference sequence). The length of the CDR3 is 15 residues. V trimming: 2 bases; J trimming: 6 bases; junction bases outside the gene matches: 4. The CDR3 DNA follows: TGTGCCAGCAGTTACACTAGCGGGGGGGAGGGCGAGCAGTACTTC. Encoded protein: CASSYTSGGEGEQYF.